This TCR beta chain was obtained from a study of T cells in Graves' hyperthyroidism and ophthalmopathy. Looking at the study overall: Peripheral blood was acquired at first diagnosis, ahead of any therapy whatsoever. The study, taken as a whole, reports: The authors' 13 V-J model separated ophthalmopathy from stable hyperthyroidism.

This clonotype was picked up many times. Its antigen is still unknown. Patients aged 18 to 65 had newly diagnosed hyperthyroidism lasting under 2 months. Uncontrolled infection, other autoimmune disease, pregnancy or lactation barred patients from enrollment. Regions amplified from RNA transcripts were the TCR beta CDR3 regions. First-round RT-PCR with HTBI primers amplified the TCR CDR3 region. TCRdb independently ran MiXCR on the multiplex PCR reads; one entry per CDR3 protein. The sample comprises approximately 400,000 distinct CDR3 sequences, approximately 14% of which are singletons, and roughly 15% rests with the top ten. CDR1 SGHAT and CDR2 FQNNGV come from the germline V gene. With 4 bases clipped from V and 0 bases from J, the junction kept 11 bases outside the gene matches. The length of the CDR3 is 17 residues.

This receptor was identified in a woman under 30 with Graves' hyperthyroidism. Sequencing input: blood. The V and J genes are TRBV11-2 and TRBJ1-1, with TRBD1 matching 7 bases. CDR3 residues: CASSSGQSSGLNTEAFF. The DNA for the CDR3 is TGTGCCAGCAGCTCGGGACAGTCTTCTGGACTGAACACTGAAGCTTTCTTT. Variable domain in full (rest from reference TRBV11-2 and TRBJ1-1): EAGVAQSPRYKIIEKRQSVAFWCNPISGHATLYWYQQILGQGPKLLIQFQNNGVVDDSQLPKDRFSAERLKGVDSTLKIQPAKLEDSAVYLCASSSGQSSGLNTEAFFGQGTRLTVV.